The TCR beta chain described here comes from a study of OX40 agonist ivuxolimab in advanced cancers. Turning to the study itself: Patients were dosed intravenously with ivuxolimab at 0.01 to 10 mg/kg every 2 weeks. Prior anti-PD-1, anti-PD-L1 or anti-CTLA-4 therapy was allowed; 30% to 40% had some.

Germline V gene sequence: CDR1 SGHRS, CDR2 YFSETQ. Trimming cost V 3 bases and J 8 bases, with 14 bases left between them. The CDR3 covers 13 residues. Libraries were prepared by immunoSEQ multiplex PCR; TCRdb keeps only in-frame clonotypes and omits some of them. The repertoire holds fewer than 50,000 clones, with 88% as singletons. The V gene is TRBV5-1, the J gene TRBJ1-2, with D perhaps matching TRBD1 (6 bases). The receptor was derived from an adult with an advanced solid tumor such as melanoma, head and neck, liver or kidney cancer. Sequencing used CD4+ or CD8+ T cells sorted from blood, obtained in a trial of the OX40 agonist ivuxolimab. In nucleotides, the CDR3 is TGCGCCAGCAGCTCAACAGGGTCGTGGGGCTACACCTTC. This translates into CASSSTGSWGYTF.